These T cell receptor beta chains were read from a single sample in a study of blood T cells in healthy people across ages. MiXCR, run by TCRdb on the 5' RACE reads, gives a single entry per CDR3 protein. The sample lists about 760,000 distinct CDR3 sequences, roughly three fifths seen once, with around 24% in the top ten. Sequencing was performed on blood. These receptors all come from a middle-aged man in good health. CDR3s include the opening cysteine and the closing phenylalanine or tryptophan. A D gene is named only where the DNA matches it firmly. Size values are once, few and many counts, or a class for expanded clones, and some rows have none.

once	.	TRBV28	TRBJ2-1	TGTGCCAGCAGTGGAATGGCCCTCAACTACAATGAGCAGTTCTTC	CASSGMALNYNEQFF
.	.	TRBV29-1	TRBJ2-3	TGCAGCACCGCAGCGACAGGAGGCACAGATACGCAGTATTTT	CSTAATGGTDTQYF
few	.	TRBV10-3	TRBJ1-4	TGTGCCATCAGTGAGTCAGGGTTAGGTGAAAAACTGTTTTTT	CAISESGLGEKLFF
.	.	TRBV12-3/TRBV12-4	TRBJ2-7	TGTGCCAACAGTTTGGCCCGGGGGGCCCAGTACTTC	CANSLARGAQYF
.	.	TRBV12-3/TRBV12-4	TRBJ2-3	TGTGCCAGCAGTTTCAGGGGTAGGGAGCCAACTAGCACAGATACGCAGTATTTT	CASSFRGREPTSTDTQYF
.	TRBD1	TRBV12-3/TRBV12-4	TRBJ2-7	TGTGCCAGCAGTGGGACAGGGGTCCACGAGCAGTACTTC	CASSGTGVHEQYF
few	TRBD2	TRBV9	TRBJ2-3	TGTGCCAGCACCGTGGGGGGGGGTGCAGATACGCAGTATTTT	CASTVGGGADTQYF
few	TRBD1	TRBV28	TRBJ2-7	TGTGCCAGCAGTCCCTTAGGACAGGGGGGATACGAGCAGTACTTC	CASSPLGQGGYEQYF
.	.	TRBV10-3	TRBJ1-2	TGTGCCATCAGTGACGGGGACTATGGCTACACCTTC	CAISDGDYGYTF
.	TRBD1	TRBV9	TRBJ2-7	TGTGCCAGCTCCCCGACAGGGGCTGACGAGCAGTACTTC	CASSPTGADEQYF
.	.	TRBV5-1	TRBJ2-7	TGCGCCAGCAGCTTGATATCGCCCACCTACGAGCAGTACTTC	CASSLISPTYEQYF
many	TRBD2	TRBV27	TRBJ2-5	TGTGCCAGCAGTCCGGGGACTAGCGGTGGAGAGACCCAGTACTTC	CASSPGTSGGETQYF
few	.	TRBV9	TRBJ2-5	TGTGCCAGCAGCGTAGACGGGACCCAGTACTTC	CASSVDGTQYF
.	TRBD2	TRBV27	TRBJ2-7	TGTGCCAGCAGTCAAAGGACTAGCGGGAATGTTTACGAGCAGTACTTC	CASSQRTSGNVYEQYF
.	.	TRBV7-2	TRBJ2-7	TGTGCCAGCAGCTTAGGGCTAGGTTTCAATGAGCAGTACTTC	CASSLGLGFNEQYF
.	TRBD1	TRBV14	TRBJ1-5	TGTGCCAGCAGCCAAGGAACAGGGGGGTATCAGCCCCAGCATTTT	CASSQGTGGYQPQHF
.	TRBD1	TRBV20-1	TRBJ2-1	TGCAGTGCTAGCCCCGGGACAGGAGGCTACAATGAGCAGTTCTTC	CSASPGTGGYNEQFF
few	TRBD1	TRBV20-1	TRBJ2-7	TGCAGTATCCTCCCCACAGGGGTTTCCGAGCAGTACTTC	CSILPTGVSEQYF
.	TRBD1	TRBV3-1	TRBJ1-2	TGTGCCAGCAGCCAGACAGGGGGGGCTAACTATGGCTACACCTTC	CASSQTGGANYGYTF
.	TRBD1	TRBV20-1	TRBJ2-1	TGCAGTGCTAGGGACAGGGTGGTTGCGAATGAGCAGTTCTTC	CSARDRVVANEQFF
.	TRBD1	TRBV25-1	TRBJ2-1	TGTGCCAGCAGTGATTACGGACAGGGGAGCGGGAATATTTACAATGAGCAGTTCTTC	CASSDYGQGSGNIYNEQFF
few	TRBD1	TRBV29-1	TRBJ2-3	TGCAGCGTTCAGGAGACAGGGTGGGCAGATACGCAGTATTTT	CSVQETGWADTQYF
few	.	TRBV24-1	TRBJ2-6	TGTGCCACCAGTGAGGCCTTCGGGGGACGGGCCAACGTCCTGACTTTC	CATSEAFGGRANVLTF
.	.	TRBV20-1	TRBJ1-5	TGCAGTCAAGCTGACGGTAGCAATCAGCCCCAGCATTTT	CSQADGSNQPQHF
.	.	TRBV7-9	TRBJ1-1	TGTGCCAGCAGCCAAGAGAACACTGAAGCTTTCTTT	CASSQENTEAFF
.	.	TRBV7-2	TRBJ1-2	TGTGCCAGCAGCTTAGAATCGGTCCTTAACTATGGCTACACCTTC	CASSLESVLNYGYTF
few	.	TRBV27	TRBJ2-4	TGTGCCAGCAGTTTATCAAGGACTATAGCCAAAAATATTCAGTACTTC	CASSLSRTIAKNIQYF
.	TRBD1	TRBV20-1	TRBJ1-1	TGCAGTGCTCCCGAATCGGGGACAGTCATGAACACTGAAGCTTTCTTT	CSAPESGTVMNTEAFF